Detailed here is one T cell receptor (beta chain). As processed by the authors: Reference gene primer amplification yielded estimated nucleated cell counts. TCRdb's copy holds only in-frame clones and misses some; the assay was immunoSEQ multiplex PCR. The V and J calls and clone size are taken from that table; D and trimming were inferred from the DNA. This table holds over 250,000 clones, around 82% found once. This sample is drawn from a study of blood T cell repertoires in COVID-19. At the level of the study: Samples representing acute and convalescent COVID-19 were sourced from the United States, Italy and Spain. T cells, B-cell-depleted T cells, or PBMCs supplied cDNA or gDNA.

V was clipped by 1 base and J by 5 bases; unmatched bases: 4. Germline CDR1 SGHKS, CDR2 YYEKEE (reference sequence). The length of the CDR3 is 16 residues. This clonotype originated in a woman aged 45 to 65 who had recovered from COVID-19. The chain has TRBV5-5 and TRBJ2-5; TRBD2 agrees at 14 bases. The sequenced material came from peripheral blood. DNA of the CDR3: TGTGCCAGCAGCTTGTGGACTAGCGGGAGGAGGGAGACCCAGTACTTC. Its protein product is CASSLWTSGRRETQYF.